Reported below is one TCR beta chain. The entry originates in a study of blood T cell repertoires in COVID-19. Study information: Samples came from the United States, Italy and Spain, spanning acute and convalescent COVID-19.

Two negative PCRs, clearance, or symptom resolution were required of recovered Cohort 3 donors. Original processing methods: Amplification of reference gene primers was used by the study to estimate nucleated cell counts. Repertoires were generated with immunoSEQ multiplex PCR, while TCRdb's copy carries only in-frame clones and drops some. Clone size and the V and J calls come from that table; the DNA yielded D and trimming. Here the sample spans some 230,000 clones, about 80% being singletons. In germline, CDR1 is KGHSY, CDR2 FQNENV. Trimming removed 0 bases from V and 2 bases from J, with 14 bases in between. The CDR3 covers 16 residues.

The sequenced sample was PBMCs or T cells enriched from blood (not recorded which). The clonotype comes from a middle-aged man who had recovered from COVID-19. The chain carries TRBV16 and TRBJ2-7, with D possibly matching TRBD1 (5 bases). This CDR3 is CASSQSQDSTTYEQYF. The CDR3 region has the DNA TGTGCCAGCAGCCAATCACAGGATAGTACCACCTACGAGCAGTACTTC. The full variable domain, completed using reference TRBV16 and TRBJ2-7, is GEEVAQTPKHLVRGEGQKAKLYCAPIKGHSYVFWYQQVLKNEFKFLISFQNENVFDETGMPKERFSAKCLPNSPCSLEIQATKLEDSAVYFCASSQSQDSTTYEQYFGPGTRLTVT.